Presented here are 20 T cell receptor beta chains from one specimen sequenced in a study of blood T cell repertoires in COVID-19 (dated by TCRdb to about 2020). Libraries were made using the immunoSEQ multiplex PCR assay. TCRdb obtained this table from immuneACCESS and retained in-frame rearrangements with V and J assigned. These tables miss some clones; where compared with another copy, unresolved V genes account for less than half of the shortfall, and the remainder is unexplained. The sample includes over 25,000 clones, with approximately 80% observed a single time. In total, the top ten clones hold about 44% of the sample. Sequenced: peripheral blood. The origin of the receptors is a woman of 80 years or more with acute or convalescent COVID-19.

This chain connects TRBV15 to TRBJ2-3; 9 positions match TRBD2. Germline V gene sequence: CDR1 LNHNV, CDR2 YYDKDF (reference sequence). With V trimmed by 6 bases and J by 3 bases, 13 bases remained unmatched. The CDR3 loop spans 17 amino acids. CDR3 sequence reads: CATSTNWGGRATDTQYF. For the CDR3, the DNA is TGTGCCACCAGTACAAATTGGGGCGGGAGGGCTACAGATACGCAGTATTTT.

The DNA for the CDR3 is TGTGACAACGCCGGGGGTCAGTCTCAGCCCCAGCATTTT. The encoded protein is CDNAGGQSQPQHF. This chain links TRBV25-1 with TRBJ1-5, with D possibly matching TRBD1 (5 bases). CDR3 length: 13 residues. Germline loops: CDR1 MGHDK, CDR2 SYGVNS.

The chain recombines TRBV30 with TRBJ1-2; TRBD1 might be the D (6 bases). Germline V gene sequence: CDR1 GTSNPN, CDR2 SVGIG (reference sequence). Trimming removed 0 bases from V and 4 bases from J, with 9 bases in between. The CDR3 has 13 amino acids. CDR3 in amino acids: CAWSVGDTYGYTF. The CDR3 DNA follows: TGTGCCTGGAGTGTAGGGGACACCTATGGCTACACCTTC.

This clone has just one count. V and J are TRBV5-1 and TRBJ2-5; TRBD2 matches 7 bases. Germline-derived CDR1 and CDR2 are SGHRS and YFSETQ. This CDR3 region has 13 residues. Unmatched junction bases numbered 1, after V lost 3 bases and J lost 2 bases. CDR3 nucleotide sequence: TGCGCCAGCAGCTCCGGGGGGCAAGAGACCCAGTACTTC. Translation: CASSSGGQETQYF.

The chain recombines TRBV6-1 with TRBJ1-5; maybe TRBD1 (6 bases). The CDR3 is 15 residues long. V lost 3 bases and J lost 5, with 14 bases in between. Germline CDR1 reads MNHNS; CDR2 reads SASEGT. The CDR3 reads CASSDRGGIYQPQHF. CDR3 bases: TGTGCCAGCAGTGACAGGGGAGGGATATATCAGCCCCAGCATTTT.

This rearrangement joins TRBV23-1 to TRBJ2-6, with D tentatively TRBD2 (7 bases). TRBV23-1 is identified as an open reading frame with a role that is uncertain. The V end was cut by 2 bases, the J end by 2 bases, with 19 bases between. CDR3 size: 19 residues. CDR3 sequence (DNA): TGCGCCAGCAGTCAAGCCCTCCTTGGGGAGGGGGCTGGGGCCAACGTCCTGACTTTC. This sequence encodes CASSQALLGEGAGANVLTF.

The V and J genes are TRBV5-1 and TRBJ2-7; 10 bases align to TRBD1. This CDR3 contains 15 residues. V was pared by 3 bases and J by 3 bases, with 6 bases of the junction left unmatched. Germline-derived CDR1 and CDR2 are SGHRS and YFSETQ. The CDR3: CASSSGTGVFYEQYF. The CDR3, as DNA: TGCGCCAGCAGCTCGGGGACAGGGGTATTCTACGAGCAGTACTTC.

The chain joins TRBV19 to TRBJ2-3, with D tentatively TRBD2 (6 bases). V lost 3 bases, J lost 3 bases, and 10 bases lay in between. The CDR3 is made up of 14 amino acids. Germline values: CDR1 LNHDA, CDR2 SQIVND (reference sequence). CDR3 DNA: TGTGCCAGTAGTATCGGGCTAGCGACAGATACGCAGTATTTT. It encodes CASSIGLATDTQYF.

A single count supports this clone. V is TRBV12-3 or TRBV12-4 and J is TRBJ2-5, with D hard to call. V lost 2 bases, J lost 5 bases, and 9 bases lay in between. The CDR3 has 13 residues. This CDR3 reads CASSLKESETQYF. In DNA, the CDR3 is TGTGCCAGCAGTTTAAAGGAGTCGGAGACCCAGTACTTC.

This chain links TRBV5-8 with TRBJ1-3; D is possibly TRBD1 (5 bases). V gave up 4 bases and J gave up 5 bases, with 28 bases separating them. Germline lookup yields CDR1 SGHTS and CDR2 YDEGEE. The length of the CDR3 is 19 residues. CDR3 residues: CASSPSSLERTPQRNTIYF. CDR3 DNA: TGTGCCAGCAGCCCTTCCTCCCTTGAGAGGACACCTCAAAGAAACACCATATATTTT.

As DNA, the CDR3 is TGTGCCAGCAGCGTAGGGACTAGAGGTGAGCAGTTCTTC. It translates to CASSVGTRGEQFF. The chain uses TRBV9 and TRBJ2-1; 7 bases fit TRBD2. With V trimmed by 0 bases and J by 9 bases, 3 bases remained unmatched. The CDR3 has 13 amino acids. The germline V gene encodes CDR1 SGDLS and CDR2 YYNGEE.

V is TRBV12-2 and J is TRBJ2-4; the D call in the table, TRBD2, was not verified against the DNA. TRBV12-2 is classified as a pseudogene. CDR3 length equals 18 residues. The CDR3 protein is CASRSSQGGPLAKNIQYF. DNA for the CDR3: TGTGCAAGTCGCTCTTCTCAGGGAGGGCCCCTAGCCAAAAACATTCAGTACTTC.

The chain links TRBV6-5 to TRBJ2-3; the match to TRBD2 covers 7 bases. Trimming removed 8 bases from V and 9 bases from J; junction bases left unmatched: 17. Germline V gene lookup returns CDR1 MNHEY and CDR2 SVGAGI. The CDR3 runs to 15 residues. The CDR3 DNA is TGTGCCAGCGGGGGGGGGACTCCTTCATTAGGGACGCAGTATTTT. Its protein product is CASGGGTPSLGTQYF.

The chain is built from TRBV7-2 and TRBJ2-5; 9 nucleotides match TRBD2. Germline trimming cut 0 bases from V and 2 bases from J; bases unmatched to any gene: 1. This CDR3 is 15 amino acids long. The germline V gene has CDR1 SGHTA and CDR2 FQGNSA. CDR3 residues: CASSLALAGQETQYF. The CDR3 nucleotides are TGTGCCAGCAGCTTAGCGCTAGCGGGGCAAGAGACCCAGTACTTC.

The genes are TRBV6-2 or TRBV6-3 and TRBJ1-1, with D perhaps matching TRBD1 (6 bases). The V end lost 5 bases, the J end lost 4 bases, and 14 bases lay between the germline ends. CDR3 length: 14 residues. From germline, CDR1 is MNHEY and CDR2 SVGEGT. CDR3 bases: TGTGCCAGCAGTAAGGACAGTACCATCACTGAAGCTTTCTTT. Residues: CASSKDSTITEAFF.

The CDR3 region is CASSLGQNNEKLFF. CDR3 nucleotide sequence: TGCGCCAGCAGCTTGGGACAAAATAATGAAAAACTGTTTTTT. The chain uses TRBV5-1 and TRBJ1-4; D remains ambiguous. Germline lookup yields CDR1 SGHRS and CDR2 YFSETQ. Deletions cut 0 bases from V and 4 bases from J, with 7 bases between. The CDR3 runs to 14 residues.

The V call is TRBV15, the J call TRBJ2-1; possible D gene TRBD2, 6 bases. Between the trimmed V and J ends, which lost 0 bases and 4 bases, there was a span of 19 bases. This CDR3 spans 18 amino acids. Germline V gene data show CDR1 as LNHNV and CDR2 as YYDKDF (reference sequence). This CDR3 is CATSRDLVAGRVYNEQFF. In nucleotides, the CDR3 is TGTGCCACCAGCAGAGATCTGGTGGCGGGGCGTGTTTACAATGAGCAGTTCTTC.

The V and J genes are TRBV7-2 and TRBJ1-6, with TRBD1 matching 7 bases. J lost 0 bases, V lost 4 bases, and 12 bases had no gene match. The germline V gene encodes CDR1 SGHTA and CDR2 FQGNSA. The CDR3 has 19 residues. CDR3 in DNA: TGTGCCAGCAGCTCGCGCCGAGGGGGCCGGAGCTCCTATAATTCACCCCTCCACTTT. Encoded protein: CASSSRRGGRSSYNSPLHF.

J is TRBJ2-7 and V is TRBV12-3 or TRBV12-4; D not certain. The CDR3 has 12 amino acids. Trimming cost V 1 base and J 5 bases, with 6 bases left between them. The CDR3 is CASSLVPDEQYF. Here the CDR3 DNA reads TGTGCCAGCAGTTTAGTCCCCGACGAGCAGTACTTC.

The chain carries TRBV6-1 and TRBJ2-3; 7 nucleotides agree with TRBD2. In germline, CDR1 is MNHNS, CDR2 SASEGT. After removal of 3 bases from V and 3 bases from J, the junction contained 9 bases not matched to a gene. The CDR3 is made up of 16 amino acids. CDR3 nucleotides: TGTGCCAGCAGTGAGAACGGCGGGGGACGTACAGATACGCAGTATTTT. It translates to CASSENGGGRTDTQYF.